These 14 T cell receptor beta chains were sequenced from one sample in a study of cytomegalovirus exposure and HLA in healthy donors. PCR primers comprised 60 Vbeta and 13 Jbeta primers. Sequenced by immunoSEQ multiplex PCR; TCRdb stores in-frame clones only, minus some. The sample totals 150,000 to 250,000 clones; its top ten clones hold roughly 0.74%. Sequenced input: PBMCs. These receptors came from a boy younger than 18 in good health and CMV-seronegative.

CDR3 region: CASRHRQGGEAFF. CDR3 sequence (DNA): TGTGCCAGCAGACATCGACAGGGCGGTGAAGCTTTCTTT. V is TRBV27 and J is TRBJ1-1; 7 bases align to TRBD1. Germline lookup yields CDR1 MNHEY and CDR2 SMNVEV (reference sequence). The CDR3 is 13 amino acids. Trimming removed 6 bases from V and 7 bases from J; junction bases left unmatched: 8.

The chain joins TRBV5-4 to TRBJ2-2, with 9 bases matching TRBD1. Germline V gene lookup returns CDR1 SGHNT and CDR2 YYREEE (reference sequence). The CDR3 loop spans 14 amino acids. With V trimmed by 4 bases and J by 7 bases, 5 bases remained unmatched. The CDR3 is CASSQTGGDGELFF. CDR3 nucleotide sequence: TGTGCCAGCAGCCAGACAGGGGGTGACGGGGAGCTGTTTTTT. The full variable domain, rest sourced from reference TRBV5-4 and TRBJ2-2, is ETGVTQSPTHLIKTRGQQVTLRCSSQSGHNTVSWYQQALGQGPQFIFQYYREEENGRGNFPPRFSGLQFPNYSSELNVNALELDDSALYLCASSQTGGDGELFFGEGSRLTVL.

Details on this clone: One junction end does not reproduce the germline sequence, and a read error may be involved. The chain combines TRBV13 with TRBJ2-2, with TRBD2 matching over 8 bases. The germline V gene has CDR1 PRHDT and CDR2 FYEKMQ (reference sequence). This CDR3 is 16 amino acids long. The CDR3 loop reads CASSLGTSRLGGELFF. The CDR3 coding sequence is TGTGCCAGCAGCCTAGGGACTAGTCGGCTCGGCGGGGAGCTGTTTTTT.

The V gene is TRBV19, the J gene TRBJ2-6; D uncertain. CDR1 and CDR2 from the germline V gene are LNHDA and SQIVND (reference sequence). V lost 6 bases and J lost 5, with 11 bases in between. CDR3 size: 14 residues. CDR3 amino acids: CASSPGLWANVLTF. The CDR3 DNA follows: TGTGCCAGTAGCCCCGGTCTGTGGGCCAACGTCCTGACTTTC.

The genes are TRBV2 and TRBJ1-2; TRBD1 might be the D (5 bases). V lost 4 bases, J lost 7 bases, and 13 bases lay in between. From germline, CDR1 is SNHLY and CDR2 FYNNEI. The CDR3 has 13 residues. CDR3 region: CASSGGWSGGYTF. Written as DNA, the CDR3 is TGTGCCAGCAGTGGGGGCTGGTCGGGTGGCTACACCTTC.

This chain uses TRBV6-5 with TRBJ2-7, with TRBD1 identical over 9 bases. The CDR3 has 15 residues. V dropped 4 bases and J dropped 6; count of bases not matched to a gene: 10. In germline, CDR1 is MNHEY, CDR2 SVGAGI. The CDR3 loop is CASSLNRDRALEQYF. CDR3 coding DNA: TGTGCCAGCAGTTTAAACCGGGACAGGGCGCTCGAGCAGTACTTC.

The gene calls are TRBV5-4 and TRBJ2-2; 8 nucleotides agree with TRBD2. This CDR3 contains 15 residues. The trim removed 4 bases at V and 6 bases at J, leaving 8 bases unmatched. Per germline, CDR1 SGHNT and CDR2 YYREEE (reference sequence). The CDR3 here is CASSPGGGGPGELFF. The CDR3, as DNA: TGTGCCAGCAGCCCGGGAGGGGGGGGCCCCGGGGAGCTGTTTTTT.

The rearrangement uses TRBV7-9 and TRBJ1-2; no reliable D call. CDR1 is SEHNR, CDR2 FQNEAQ, per germline (reference sequence). The V and J ends lost 5 bases and 7 bases respectively, with 29 bases between them. The CDR3 runs to 18 residues. The CDR3, as DNA: TGTGCCAGCAGCCCCCTAGATGCAGAAGTGGTGCGTGGCGGTGGCTACACCTTC. Encoded protein: CASSPLDAEVVRGGGYTF.

This chain links TRBV7-3 with TRBJ2-6, with TRBD1 identical over 11 bases. The CDR3 consists of 17 residues. V lost 8 bases to trimming and J lost 0 bases; unmatched junction nucleotides: 6. Germline CDR1 is SGHTA and CDR2 is FQGTGA. In DNA form, the CDR3 reads TGTGCCAGCCAACCCGGGACAGGGGGCTCTGGGGCCAACGTCCTGACTTTC. Translated: CASQPGTGGSGANVLTF. Filled out from reference TRBV7-3 and TRBJ2-6, the complete variable domain reads GAGVSQTPSNKVTEKGKYVELRCDPISGHTALYWYRQSLGQGPEFLIYFQGTGAADDSGLPNDRFFAVRPEGSVSTLKIQRTERGDSAVYLCASQPGTGGSGANVLTFGAGSRLTVL.

CDR3 protein: CASSGIMTGDGYTF. The CDR3, as DNA: TGTGCCAGCAGTGGCATAATGACAGGGGATGGCTACACCTTC. The J gene is TRBJ1-2, the V gene TRBV6-1, with 8 bases identical to TRBD1. The trim removed 4 bases at V and 6 bases at J, leaving 7 bases unmatched. From germline, CDR1 is MNHNS and CDR2 SASEGT. This CDR3 spans 14 amino acids.

CDR3 coding DNA: TGTGCCAGCAGCCCCGGCACAGATACGCAGTATTTT. The encoded protein is CASSPGTDTQYF. V and J are TRBV7-9 and TRBJ2-3; D gene unclear. Germline V gene lookup returns CDR1 SEHNR and CDR2 FQNEAQ (reference sequence). V lost 5 bases, J lost 1 base, and 4 bases lay in between. The CDR3 sequence is 12 residues long.

The chain is built from TRBV7-3 and TRBJ1-1; possible D gene TRBD1, 6 bases. The germline V gene has CDR1 SGHTA and CDR2 FQGTGA. This CDR3 has 15 amino acids. The ends were cut back, 8 bases at V and 2 bases at J, with 18 bases in the middle. The CDR3 DNA sequence: TGTGCCAGCTCAAGGGGGGGGGCTTTTAACACTGAAGCTTTCTTT. As protein: CASSRGGAFNTEAFF.

The chain couples TRBV19 to TRBJ1-6; D gene unclear. V was clipped by 4 bases and J by 14 bases, with 21 bases between them. Germline values: CDR1 LNHDA, CDR2 SQIVND (reference sequence). This CDR3 is built from 15 residues. The CDR3 spells CASSTSGSLLSALHF. The DNA for the CDR3 is TGTGCCAGTAGTACCTCCGGGAGCCTCTTATCGGCCCTCCACTTT. The full variable domain, rest sourced from reference TRBV19 and TRBJ1-6, is DGGITQSPKYLFRKEGQNVTLSCEQNLNHDAMYWYRQDPGQGLRLIYYSQIVNDFQKGDIAEGYSVSREKKESFPLTVTSAQKNPTAFYLCASSTSGSLLSALHFGNGTRLTVT.

The chain joins TRBV19 to TRBJ1-5; a possible D gene is TRBD1 (5 bases). The germline V and J ends were trimmed by 5 bases and 0 bases, with 17 bases remaining between them. The length of the CDR3 is 17 residues. Germline lookup yields CDR1 LNHDA and CDR2 SQIVND (reference sequence). The CDR3 DNA is TGTGCCAGTAGTGCGGGGGAGGGATGGGTTAGCAATCAGCCCCAGCATTTT. Encoded protein: CASSAGEGWVSNQPQHF.